This is a list of T cell receptor beta chains from one sample in a study of blood T cell repertoires in COVID-19. Method: immunoSEQ multiplex PCR; TCRdb's copy keeps in-frame clones and lacks some. This sample carries hundreds of thousands of clones, 89% of them seen once, and the ten largest clones take around a tenth. Sequencing used PBMCs or T cells enriched from blood (not recorded which). The receptors come from a woman between 40 and 50 years old who had recovered from COVID-19. CDR3s include the opening cysteine and the closing phenylalanine or tryptophan. D genes are given only for firm matches. Size values are once, few and many counts, or a class for expanded clones, and some rows have none.

abundance | d_gene | j_gene | v_gene | CDR3aa | CDR3nt
NA | TRBD1 | TRBJ2-5 | TRBV7-2 | CASSGWTGDETQYF | TGTGCCAGCAGCGGGTGGACAGGGGACGAGACCCAGTACTTC
NA | TRBD1 | TRBJ2-5 | TRBV2 | CASSEDRGFQETQYF | TGTGCCAGCAGTGAAGACAGGGGTTTCCAGGAGACCCAGTACTTC
once | NA | TRBJ2-3 | TRBV4-3 | CASSQDGPDTQYF | TGCGCCAGCAGCCAAGATGGCCCAGATACGCAGTATTTT
NA | NA | TRBJ1-2 | TRBV19 | CASNQGLSPSYGYTF | TGTGCCAGTAACCAGGGGCTGTCCCCCTCCTATGGCTACACCTTC
NA | NA | TRBJ2-3 | TRBV7-8 | CASSPREAQYF | TGTGCCAGCAGCCCTAGGGAGGCGCAGTATTTT
few | TRBD1 | TRBJ2-7 | TRBV27 | CASSPRDRGYEQYF | TGTGCCAGCAGTCCCCGGGACAGGGGTTACGAGCAGTACTTC
NA | NA | TRBJ2-7 | TRBV5-5 | CASSLDGYEQYF | TGTGCCAGCAGCTTGGACGGCTACGAGCAGTACTTC
NA | NA | TRBJ2-7 | TRBV12-3/TRBV12-4 | CASRQDSGDEQYF | TGTGCCAGCAGACAGGACAGCGGGGACGAGCAGTACTTC
NA | NA | TRBJ2-1 | TRBV24-1 | CATSDRYEQFF | TGTGCCACCAGTGACCGTTATGAGCAGTTCTTC
NA | TRBD1 | TRBJ1-2 | TRBV19 | CASSLYSGGDYGYTF | TGTGCCAGTAGTCTCTACTCAGGGGGCGATTATGGCTACACCTTC
NA | NA | TRBJ2-7 | TRBV29-1 | CSVALGLSYEQYF | TGCAGCGTTGCACTAGGACTCTCCTACGAGCAGTACTTC
NA | TRBD2 | TRBJ2-1 | TRBV18 | CASSRRANEAGGPDEQFF | TGTGCCAGCTCCCGAAGAGCCAATGAAGCGGGAGGGCCGGATGAGCAGTTCTTC
NA | TRBD2 | TRBJ2-3 | TRBV30 | CAGTPLAGVRDTQYF | TGTGCCGGTACCCCACTAGCGGGAGTTAGAGATACGCAGTATTTT
once | TRBD1 | TRBJ2-7 | TRBV29-1 | CSFVKGAAPYEQYF | TGCAGCTTTGTGAAGGGGGCGGCCCCCTACGAGCAGTACTTC
NA | NA | TRBJ1-4 | TRBV19 | CASSDGSSEKLFF | TGTGCCAGTAGTGATGGGAGCAGCGAAAAACTGTTTTTT
NA | NA | TRBJ2-5 | TRBV7-2 | CASSLDGGKETQYF | TGTGCCAGCAGCTTGGATGGGGGGAAAGAGACCCAGTACTTC
NA | NA | TRBJ2-1 | TRBV5-6 | CASSSLRDTYNEQFF | TGTGCCAGCAGTTCTCTCCGGGACACCTACAATGAGCAGTTCTTC
NA | TRBD2 | TRBJ2-1 | TRBV5-6 | CASSSIAGAQFF | TGTGCCAGCAGTTCTATAGCGGGAGCGCAGTTCTTC
NA | TRBD2 | TRBJ2-3 | TRBV27 | CASSWGGDTQYF | TGTGCCAGCAGTTGGGGGGGGGATACGCAGTATTTT
NA | NA | TRBJ1-1 | TRBV19 | CASTSGDEAFF | TGTGCCAGTACGTCCGGGGATGAAGCTTTCTTT
NA | TRBD1 | TRBJ1-2 | TRBV7-3 | CASSYGTDYGYTF | TGTGCCAGCAGCTACGGGACAGATTATGGCTACACCTTC
NA | TRBD2 | TRBJ2-5 | TRBV29-1 | CSVLRERGGETQYF | TGCAGCGTTCTTCGCGAGCGGGGGGGGGAGACCCAGTACTTC
many | TRBD1 | TRBJ1-1 | TRBV27 | CASSSRDSLERGTEAFF | TGTGCCAGCAGTTCGAGGGACAGCCTCGAAAGGGGTACTGAAGCTTTCTTT
once | TRBD1 | TRBJ2-7 | TRBV12-5 | CASGRDRGQYEQYF | TGTGCTAGTGGTAGGGACAGGGGGCAATACGAGCAGTACTTC
NA | NA | TRBJ1-2 | TRBV25-1 | CATGQPEYGYTF | TGTGCCACAGGACAGCCTGAATATGGCTACACCTTC
once | TRBD2 | TRBJ2-1 | TRBV19 | CASSIPTSGRVNEQFF | TGTGCCAGTAGTATCCCCACTAGCGGGAGGGTTAATGAGCAGTTCTTC
NA | TRBD1 | TRBJ1-6 | TRBV11-2 | CASSPPYRGVSPLHF | TGTGCCAGCAGCCCTCCATACAGGGGGGTTTCACCCCTCCACTTT
NA | NA | TRBJ2-6 | TRBV19 | CASSILQGFSGANVLTF | TGTGCCAGTAGTATTCTTCAGGGATTCTCTGGGGCCAACGTCCTGACTTTC
NA | NA | TRBJ2-7 | TRBV7-6 | CASSLVRAPDYEQYF | TGTGCCAGCAGCTTAGTGCGGGCCCCCGACTACGAGCAGTACTTC
NA | TRBD1 | TRBJ2-2 | TRBV5-4 | CASSIPGGLGGELFF | TGTGCCAGCAGCATCCCAGGGGGTCTGGGCGGGGAGCTGTTTTTT
NA | TRBD2 | TRBJ2-3 | TRBV19 | CATAALAGGGDTQYF | TGTGCCACCGCCGCACTAGCGGGAGGAGGAGATACGCAGTATTTT
NA | TRBD1 | TRBJ1-5 | TRBV3-1/TRBV3-2 | CASSRRQGSNQPQHF | TGTGCCAGCAGCCGTCGACAGGGGAGCAATCAGCCCCAGCATTTT
NA | TRBD1 | TRBJ1-2 | TRBV7-9 | CASSLADRGPGYGYTF | TGTGCCAGCAGCTTAGCGGACAGGGGGCCGGGCTATGGCTACACCTTC
NA | NA | TRBJ2-3 | TRBV11-3 | CASSLGGTDTQYF | TGTGCCAGCAGTCTAGGGGGCACAGATACGCAGTATTTT
NA | TRBD1 | TRBJ2-7 | TRBV5-1 | CASSKGQGGHEQYF | TGCGCCAGCAGCAAGGGACAGGGGGGCCACGAGCAGTACTTC
NA | TRBD2 | TRBJ2-1 | TRBV6-5 | CASSMLAGNEQFF | TGTGCCAGCAGTATGCTAGCGGGTAATGAGCAGTTCTTC
few | NA | TRBJ1-1 | TRBV28 | CATFPPGQKGTEAFF | TGTGCCACCTTTCCCCCGGGACAAAAGGGCACTGAAGCTTTCTTT
NA | NA | TRBJ1-2 | TRBV10-3 | CAISDYRVEGYTF | TGTGCCATCAGTGATTACAGGGTAGAGGGCTACACCTTC
NA | NA | TRBJ2-7 | TRBV28 | CASSLKLGQSYEQYF | TGTGCCAGCAGTTTAAAGCTAGGACAATCCTACGAGCAGTACTTC
NA | TRBD1 | TRBJ1-2 | TRBV11-1 | CASSLAGGSYGYTF | TGTGCCAGCAGCTTGGCAGGGGGATCCTATGGCTACACCTTC
NA | NA | TRBJ2-3 | TRBV7-2 | CASSSQAVSTDTQYF | TGTGCCAGCAGCTCCCAAGCGGTTAGCACAGATACGCAGTATTTT
NA | NA | TRBJ1-5 | TRBV19 | CATTTNGGNQPQHF | TGTGCCACCACAACTAATGGGGGGAACCAGCCCCAGCATTTT
NA | NA | TRBJ2-7 | TRBV7-2 | CASSRFGALGNEQYF | TGTGCCAGCAGCCGTTTTGGGGCCTTGGGGAACGAGCAGTACTTC
NA | TRBD2 | TRBJ2-7 | TRBV19 | CASSSTSVSSYEQYF | TGTGCCAGTAGCAGTACTAGCGTTAGCTCCTACGAGCAGTACTTC